This TCR beta chain was identified in a study of memory CD4+ T cells and cytomegalovirus serostatus. Across the whole study: Healthy Belgian adult donors included nine or ten CMV-positive and 24 CMV-negative people.

Using immunoSEQ multiplex PCR, the repertoire was profiled, and TCRdb retains in-frame clones only, with some absent. Here the sample spans approximately 65,000 clones, more than 70% being singletons. The sort gate was single viable CD3+CD4+CD8-CD45RO+ cells for memory CD4+ T cells. Serostatus was set by detecting CMV pp150, pp28, p38, p52 IgG. Positive selection with CD4 microbeads enriched total CD4+ T cells. The receptor was derived from an adult in good health and CMV-seronegative. Material for sequencing was memory CD4+ T cells from blood.

CDR3 region: CASSSGPYWTYGYTF. DNA of the CDR3: TGTGCCAGCAGCTCAGGCCCTTACTGGACCTATGGCTACACCTTC. The chain links TRBV11-2 to TRBJ1-2; no clear D gene. Germline V gene data show CDR1 as SGHAT and CDR2 as FQNNGV. Deletions cut 4 bases from V and 4 bases from J, with 16 bases between. The CDR3 has 15 residues. Together with reference TRBV11-2 and TRBJ1-2, the CDR3 gives the full variable domain: EAGVAQSPRYKIIEKRQSVAFWCNPISGHATLYWYQQILGQGPKLLIQFQNNGVVDDSQLPKDRFSAERLKGVDSTLKIQPAKLEDSAVYLCASSSGPYWTYGYTFGSGTRLTVV.